This T cell receptor (beta chain) is drawn from a study of shared clonotypes between healthy human individuals. The study, taken as a whole, reports: An expected dependence of interdonor clonotype sharing on sequencing depth was noted. Genetic and exposure-history diversity was limited by the few donors.

Concerning this clone: Its antigen is not identified.

The ends lost 3 bases at V and 2 bases at J; junction bases unmatched: 6. This CDR3 is 15 amino acids long. In germline, CDR1 is MNHEY, CDR2 SMNVEV (reference sequence). Approximately 30,000 T cell genomes, or about 320 ng DNA, went into unsorted PBMC replicate PCRs. Ten immunoSEQ deep assay plates served to sequence unsorted PBMC DNA. The table came from immunoSEQ multiplex PCR; TCRdb's copy has only in-frame clones and leaves some out. The table has about 500,000 clones, approximately 77% seen once. The TCR sequence derives from a woman between 35 and 50 years old in good health. Some clones in this sample may be carry-over from other donors' samples. The sequenced sample was PBMCs. The chain employs TRBV27 and TRBJ2-7, with 8 bases identical to TRBD1. The CDR3 bases are TGTGCCAGCAGTTTGGGAAGGACAGGGACCTACGAGCAGTACTTC. Residues: CASSLGRTGTYEQYF.